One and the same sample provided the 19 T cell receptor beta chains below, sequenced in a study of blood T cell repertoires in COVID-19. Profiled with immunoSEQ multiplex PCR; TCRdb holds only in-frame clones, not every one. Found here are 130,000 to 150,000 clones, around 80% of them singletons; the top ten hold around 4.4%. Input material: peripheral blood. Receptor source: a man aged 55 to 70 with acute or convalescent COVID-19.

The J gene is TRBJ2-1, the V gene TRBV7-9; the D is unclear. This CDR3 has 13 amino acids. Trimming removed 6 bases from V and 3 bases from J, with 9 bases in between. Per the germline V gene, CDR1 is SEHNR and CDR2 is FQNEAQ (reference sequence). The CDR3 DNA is TGTGCCAGCAGACGAGTCGGCTACAATGAGCAGTTCTTC. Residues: CASRRVGYNEQFF.

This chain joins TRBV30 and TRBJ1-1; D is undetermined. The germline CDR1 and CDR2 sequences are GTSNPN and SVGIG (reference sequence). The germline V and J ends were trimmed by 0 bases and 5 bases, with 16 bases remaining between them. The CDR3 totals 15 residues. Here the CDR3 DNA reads TGTGCCTGGAGTGTTAGAGGGCCCCGTGGGACTGAAGCTTTCTTT. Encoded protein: CAWSVRGPRGTEAFF. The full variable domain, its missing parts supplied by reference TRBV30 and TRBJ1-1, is SQTIHQWPATLVQPVGSPLSLECTVEGTSNPNLYWYRQAAGRGLQLLFYSVGIGQISSEVPQNLSASRPQDRQFILSSKKLLLSDSGFYLCAWSVRGPRGTEAFFGQGTRLTVV.

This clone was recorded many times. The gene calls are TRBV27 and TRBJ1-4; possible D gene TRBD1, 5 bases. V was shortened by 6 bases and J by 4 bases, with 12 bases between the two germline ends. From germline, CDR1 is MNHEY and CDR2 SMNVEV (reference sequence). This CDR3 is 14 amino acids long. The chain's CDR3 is CASSLTGFNEKLFF. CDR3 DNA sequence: TGTGCCAGCAGCCTTACAGGTTTTAATGAAAAACTGTTTTTT.

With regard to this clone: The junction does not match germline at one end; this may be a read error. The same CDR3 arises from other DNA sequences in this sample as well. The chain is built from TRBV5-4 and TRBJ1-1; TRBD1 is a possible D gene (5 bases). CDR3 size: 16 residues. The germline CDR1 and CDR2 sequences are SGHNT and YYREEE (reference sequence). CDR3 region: CASSPGGRTPNTEAFF. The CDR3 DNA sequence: TGTGCTAGCAGTCCCGGGGGAAGGACTCCGAACACTGAAGCTTTCTTT.

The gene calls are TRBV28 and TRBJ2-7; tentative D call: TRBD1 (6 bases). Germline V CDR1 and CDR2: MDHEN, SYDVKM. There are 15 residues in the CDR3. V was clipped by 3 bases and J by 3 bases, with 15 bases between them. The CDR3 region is CASSLAAGASYEQYF. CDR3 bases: TGTGCCAGCAGTTTGGCAGCAGGGGCTAGCTACGAGCAGTACTTC. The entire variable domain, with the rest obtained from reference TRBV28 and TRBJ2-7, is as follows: DVKVTQSSRYLVKRTGEKVFLECVQDMDHENMFWYRQDPGLGLRLIYFSYDVKMKEKGDIPEGYSVSREKKERFSLILESASTNQTSMYLCASSLAAGASYEQYFGPGTRLTVT.

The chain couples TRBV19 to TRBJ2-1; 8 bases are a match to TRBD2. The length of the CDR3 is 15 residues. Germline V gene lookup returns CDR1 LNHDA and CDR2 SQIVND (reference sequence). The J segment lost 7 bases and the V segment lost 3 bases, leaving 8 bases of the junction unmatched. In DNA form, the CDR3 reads TGTGCCAGTAGTATTTCCAGCGGGAGTTGGAATGAGCAGTTCTTC. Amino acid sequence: CASSISSGSWNEQFF. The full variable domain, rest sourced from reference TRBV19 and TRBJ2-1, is DGGITQSPKYLFRKEGQNVTLSCEQNLNHDAMYWYRQDPGQGLRLIYYSQIVNDFQKGDIAEGYSVSREKKESFPLTVTSAQKNPTAFYLCASSISSGSWNEQFFGPGTRLTVL.

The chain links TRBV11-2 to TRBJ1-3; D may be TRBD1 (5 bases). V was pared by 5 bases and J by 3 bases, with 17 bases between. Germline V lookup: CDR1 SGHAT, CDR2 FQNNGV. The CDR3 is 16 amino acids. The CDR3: CASSALRGIGGNTIYF. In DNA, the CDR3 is TGTGCCAGCAGCGCCCTCCGGGGGATTGGTGGAAACACCATATATTTT.

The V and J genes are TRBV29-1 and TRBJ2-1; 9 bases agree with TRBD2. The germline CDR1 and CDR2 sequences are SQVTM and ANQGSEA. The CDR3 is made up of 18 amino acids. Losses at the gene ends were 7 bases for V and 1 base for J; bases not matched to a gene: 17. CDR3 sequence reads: CSGATGTSPYGSYNEQFF. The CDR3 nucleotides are TGCAGCGGTGCGACCGGGACTAGCCCCTATGGGTCCTACAATGAGCAGTTCTTC.

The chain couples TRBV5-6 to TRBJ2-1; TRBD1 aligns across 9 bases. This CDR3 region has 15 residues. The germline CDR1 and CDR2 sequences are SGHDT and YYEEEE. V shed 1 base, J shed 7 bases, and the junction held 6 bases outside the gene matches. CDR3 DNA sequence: TGTGCCAGCAGCTTGAGGGGGACAGGGCGAAATGAGCAGTTCTTC. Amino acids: CASSLRGTGRNEQFF.

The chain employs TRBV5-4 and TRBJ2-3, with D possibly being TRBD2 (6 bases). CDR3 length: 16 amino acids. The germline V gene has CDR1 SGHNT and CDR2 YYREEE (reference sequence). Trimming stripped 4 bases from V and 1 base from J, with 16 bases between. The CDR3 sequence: CASSQRVLPGTDTQYF. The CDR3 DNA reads TGTGCCAGCAGCCAGCGGGTCCTCCCAGGCACAGATACGCAGTATTTT.

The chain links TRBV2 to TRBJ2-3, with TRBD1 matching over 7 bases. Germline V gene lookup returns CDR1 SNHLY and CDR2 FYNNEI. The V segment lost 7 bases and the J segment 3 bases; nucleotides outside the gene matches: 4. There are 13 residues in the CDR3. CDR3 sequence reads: CASKTGETDTQYF. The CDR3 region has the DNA TGTGCCAGCAAAACAGGGGAAACAGATACGCAGTATTTT.

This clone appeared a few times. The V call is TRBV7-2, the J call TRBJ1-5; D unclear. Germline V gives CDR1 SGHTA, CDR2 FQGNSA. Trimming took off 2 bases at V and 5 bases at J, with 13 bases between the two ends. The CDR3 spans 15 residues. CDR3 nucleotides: TGTGCCAGCAGCTTATTTGGGCCACTAGATCAGCCCCAGCATTTT. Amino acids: CASSLFGPLDQPQHF.

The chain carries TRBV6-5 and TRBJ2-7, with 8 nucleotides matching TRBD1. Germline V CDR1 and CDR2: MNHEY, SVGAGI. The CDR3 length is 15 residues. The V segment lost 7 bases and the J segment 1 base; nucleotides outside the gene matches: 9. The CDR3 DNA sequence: TGTGCCAGCATGTGGGCGACAGGGGTATCCTACGAGCAGTACTTC. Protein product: CASMWATGVSYEQYF.

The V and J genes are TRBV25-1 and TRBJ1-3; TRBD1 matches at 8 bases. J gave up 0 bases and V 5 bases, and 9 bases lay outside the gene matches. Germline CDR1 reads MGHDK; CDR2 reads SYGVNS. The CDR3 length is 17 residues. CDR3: CASSSPGTGYSGNTIYF. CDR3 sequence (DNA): TGTGCCAGCAGTTCCCCCGGGACAGGCTACTCTGGAAACACCATATATTTT.

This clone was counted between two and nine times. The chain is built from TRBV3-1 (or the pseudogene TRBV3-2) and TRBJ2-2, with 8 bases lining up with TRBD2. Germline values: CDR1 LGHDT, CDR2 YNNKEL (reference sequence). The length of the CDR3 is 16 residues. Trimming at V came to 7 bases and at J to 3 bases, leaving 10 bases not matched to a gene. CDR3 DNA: TGTGCCAGCACCCCAGGCGGGGGGCTAGACACCGGGGAGCTGTTTTTT. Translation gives CASTPGGGLDTGELFF.

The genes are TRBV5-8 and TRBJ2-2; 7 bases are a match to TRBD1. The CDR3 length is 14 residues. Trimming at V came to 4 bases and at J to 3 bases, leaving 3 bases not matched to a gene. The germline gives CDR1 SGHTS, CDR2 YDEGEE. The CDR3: CASSQGQHTGELFF. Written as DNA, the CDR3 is TGTGCCAGCAGCCAGGGACAGCACACCGGGGAGCTGTTTTTT.

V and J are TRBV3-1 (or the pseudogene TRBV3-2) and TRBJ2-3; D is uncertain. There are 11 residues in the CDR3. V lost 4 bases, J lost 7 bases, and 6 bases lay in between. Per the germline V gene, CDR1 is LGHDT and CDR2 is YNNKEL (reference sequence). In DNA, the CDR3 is TGTGCCAGCAGCCGACAATATACGCAGTATTTT. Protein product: CASSRQYTQYF.

The CDR3 coding sequence is TGCGCCAGCAGCCCGCAGGGGACAATCTTCGAGCAGTACTTC. This encodes CASSPQGTIFEQYF. The chain links TRBV5-1 to TRBJ2-7; tentative D call: TRBD1 (6 bases). The germline gives CDR1 SGHRS, CDR2 YFSETQ. Between the trimmed V and J ends, which lost 4 bases and 6 bases, there was a span of 17 bases. The length of the CDR3 is 14 residues. Drawing the rest from reference TRBV5-1 and TRBJ2-7, the complete variable domain is KAGVTQTPRYLIKTRGQQVTLSCSPISGHRSVSWYQQTPGQGLQFLFEYFSETQRNKGNFPGRFSGRQFSNSRSEMNVSTLELGDSALYLCASSPQGTIFEQYFGPGTRLTVT.

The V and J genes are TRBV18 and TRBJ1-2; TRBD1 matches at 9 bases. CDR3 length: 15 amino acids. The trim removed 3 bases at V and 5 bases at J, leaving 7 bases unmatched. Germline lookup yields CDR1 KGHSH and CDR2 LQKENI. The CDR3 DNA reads TGTGCCAGCTCACCGGGATCCGGACAGGGGTATGGCTACACCTTC. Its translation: CASSPGSGQGYGYTF.